This T cell receptor beta chain was recorded in a study of cytomegalovirus exposure and HLA in healthy donors. At the level of the study: Earlier sequencing of about 200 million T cells yielded about 120 million unique TCR beta sequences. Study results and limitations: The study found most TCR sequences rare, yet found some public TCRs in many donors. In a later analysis, several top co-occurrence clusters appeared linked to parvovirus B19, influenza, CMV and Epstein-Barr virus. Most of the TCR beta V segments (in an earlier analysis) were productive either about 90% or about 30% of the time.

With 60 Vbeta and 13 Jbeta primers, the PCR was carried out. The table came from immunoSEQ multiplex PCR; TCRdb's copy has only in-frame clones and leaves some out. The table has some 180,000 clones, around 80% seen once; the top ten hold 2% to 2.5%. Of note for this clone: The antigen remains undetermined.

Germline lookup yields CDR1 SEHNR and CDR2 FQNEAQ (reference sequence). Trimming removed 5 bases from V and 4 bases from J, with 18 bases in between. CDR3 length equals 16 residues. The sequencing sample was made of PBMCs. The receptor was derived from a woman aged 25 to 39 in good health and CMV-seropositive. The chain has TRBV7-9 and TRBJ1-5, with D hard to call. The CDR3 region is CASSLLSAHGNQPQHF. CDR3 bases: TGTGCCAGCAGCCTCTTGTCCGCGCACGGGAATCAGCCCCAGCATTTT.